What follows are 27 T cell receptor beta chains derived from one specimen sequenced in a study of blood T cells in healthy people across ages. Primed by a sample-barcoded 5' primer and a J-beta primer mix, a second PCR proceeded for about 7 to 11 cycles. TCRdb redid the calling of the 5' RACE reads with MiXCR, one entry per CDR3 protein. The sample lists 600,000 to 800,000 distinct CDR3 sequences; 40% to 65% were seen once. Sequenced sample: blood. The receptors were sampled from an elderly woman in good health.

In this sample, this clonotype turned up many times. The chain uses TRBV20-1 and TRBJ2-3; maybe TRBD2 (5 bases). Germline values: CDR1 DFQATT, CDR2 SNEGSKA (reference sequence). The CDR3 contains 10 residues. CDR3 sequence: CSIGADTQYF. The CDR3 region has the DNA TGCAGCATCGGGGCAGATACGCAGTATTTT.

DNA of the CDR3: TGTGCCAGCAGCCAAGATGGGACAGGGGGCACGGGGAACACTGAAGCTTTCTTT. Translating it yields CASSQDGTGGTGNTEAFF. V gene TRBV21-1 combines with J gene TRBJ1-1; the DNA was not compared with TRBD1, the D call given in the table. TRBV21-1 is shown as a pseudogene. The CDR3 contains 18 residues.

With regard to this clonotype: Being one base from a much bigger clone, this may be a read error. The chain combines TRBV20-1 with TRBJ1-4; 7 bases agree with TRBD1. There are 17 residues in the CDR3. Germline V CDR1 and CDR2: DFQATT, SNEGSKA (reference sequence). The CDR3 region has the DNA TGCAGTGCTAGGGGGGCCGGGACAGTTGCAACTAATGAAAGACTGTTTTTT. It is translated as CSARGAGTVATNERLFF.

The chain has TRBV20-1 and TRBJ1-5; D is perhaps TRBD1 (5 bases). Germline V gene sequence: CDR1 DFQATT, CDR2 SNEGSKA (reference sequence). The CDR3 has 13 amino acids. V was clipped by 3 bases and J by 1 base, with 7 bases between them. In nucleotides, the CDR3 is TGCAGTGCTAGTTGGGACAGCAATCAGCCCCAGCATTTT. Protein sequence: CSASWDSNQPQHF.

Here the CDR3 reads CSVEPGTSGSGEQFF. CDR3 nucleotides: TGCAGCGTTGAGCCCGGGACTAGCGGGAGCGGTGAGCAGTTCTTC. The rearrangement links TRBV29-1 to TRBJ2-1; TRBD2 aligns across 14 bases. This CDR3 has 15 amino acids. The V and J ends lost 3 bases and 9 bases, in that order; junction bases with no gene match: 7. Germline V gives CDR1 SQVTM, CDR2 ANQGSEA.

This clonotype was found many times. The chain carries TRBV29-1 and TRBJ2-3; D call uncertain. This CDR3 region has 12 residues. Germline V gene data show CDR1 as SQVTM and CDR2 as ANQGSEA. Trimming cost V 5 bases and J 0 bases, with 6 bases left between them. CDR3: CSVRPSTDTQYF. The CDR3 DNA is TGCAGCGTTAGGCCTAGCACAGATACGCAGTATTTT.

V is TRBV25-1 and J is TRBJ1-4, with no clear D. The CDR3 is 16 residues long. Germline V gene sequence: CDR1 MGHDK, CDR2 SYGVNS. The V end lost 3 bases, the J end lost 5 bases, and 16 bases lay between the germline ends. In DNA, the CDR3 is TGTGCCAGCAGTGAGGGCACCAACTTCCTCAATGAAAAACTGTTTTTT. Translation: CASSEGTNFLNEKLFF.

This clonotype was found once. The chain recombines TRBV4-3 with TRBJ2-7; 9 nucleotides agree with TRBD1. Matching the DNA end better, TRBJ2-5 makes the J call doubtful. Per germline, CDR1 LGHNA and CDR2 YSLEER. The CDR3 sequence is 15 residues long. The CDR3 DNA sequence: TGCGCCAGCAGCCAATTAGGGACAGGGAAAGGGACCCAGTACTTC. Translating gives CASSQLGTGKGTQYF.

The rearrangement uses TRBV5-1 and TRBJ2-2, with 11 bases aligning to TRBD1. Per germline, CDR1 SGHRS and CDR2 YFSETQ. The CDR3 spans 18 residues. V trimming: 2 bases; J trimming: 1 base; junction bases outside the gene matches: 7. The CDR3 here is CASSFSGQGGMNTGELFF. Here the CDR3 DNA reads TGCGCCAGCAGCTTCTCGGGACAGGGGGGAATGAACACCGGGGAGCTGTTTTTT.

V and J are TRBV20-1 and TRBJ1-1; TRBD1 agrees at 7 bases. The V gene's germline CDR1 is DFQATT and CDR2 SNEGSKA (reference sequence). Trimming took 5 bases from V and 3 from J; bases not matched to a gene: 6. CDR3 length: 13 amino acids. CDR3 nucleotide sequence: TGCAGTGCTTCGGACAGGTGGGACACTGAAGCTTTCTTT. As protein: CSASDRWDTEAFF.

This clonotype was counted once. The V gene is TRBV7-2, the J gene TRBJ1-5; 7 bases are shared with TRBD1. The CDR3 loop spans 14 amino acids. After removal of 2 bases from V and 7 bases from J, the junction contained 5 bases not matched to a gene. Germline lookup yields CDR1 SGHTA and CDR2 FQGNSA. The CDR3 nucleotides are TGTGCCAGCAGCTTAAAGGGGGCGGACCAGCCCCAGCATTTT. As protein: CASSLKGADQPQHF.

The V gene is TRBV2, the J gene TRBJ2-7, with 11 bases that match TRBD2. The CDR3 extends over 15 amino acids. The V gene's germline CDR1 is SNHLY and CDR2 FYNNEI. V was pared by 5 bases and J by 7 bases, with 10 bases of the junction left unmatched. The CDR3 coding sequence is TGTGCCAGCAGTTATCGACTAGCGGGAATCGATGAGCAGTACTTC. Its protein is CASSYRLAGIDEQYF.

The chain couples TRBV29-1 to TRBJ1-1; the D is unclear. Germline CDR1 SQVTM, CDR2 ANQGSEA. Between the trimmed V and J ends, which lost 8 bases and 3 bases, there was a span of 10 bases. The CDR3 extends over 11 amino acids. The CDR3 bases are TGCAGCATAAGTGGGGACACTGAAGCTTTCTTT. It codes for CSISGDTEAFF. The full variable domain, in which reference TRBV29-1 and TRBJ1-1 provide the parts outside the CDR3, is SAVISQKPSRDICQRGTSLTIQCQVDSQVTMMFWYRQQPGQSLTLIATANQGSEATYESGFVIDKFPISRPNLTFSTLTVSNMSPEDSSIYLCSISGDTEAFFGQGTRLTVV.

The V gene is TRBV5-1, the J gene TRBJ2-2; TRBD1 matches 10 bases. Looked up from germline, CDR1 is SGHRS and CDR2 is YFSETQ. With 3 bases clipped from V and 6 bases from J, the junction kept 2 bases outside the gene matches. This CDR3 region has 14 residues. The CDR3 reads CASSSGTGAGELFF. The CDR3 DNA is TGCGCCAGCAGCTCGGGGACAGGGGCCGGGGAGCTGTTTTTT.

This clonotype was seen only a few times. The chain has TRBV28 and TRBJ1-6; D remains ambiguous. V lost 5 bases and J lost 7, with 15 bases in between. CDR1 and CDR2 (germline): MDHEN, SYDVKM. CDR3 length: 15 amino acids. This chain's CDR3 is CASSEGGLFNSPLHF. The CDR3 nucleotides are TGTGCCAGCAGTGAGGGAGGCCTTTTCAATTCACCCCTCCACTTT.

The rearrangement links TRBV20-1 to TRBJ2-7, with TRBD1 matching 7 bases. Germline trimming cut 5 bases from V and 3 bases from J; bases unmatched to any gene: 4. Germline assignment: CDR1 DFQATT and CDR2 SNEGSKA (reference sequence). The CDR3 covers 12 residues. CDR3 residues: CSAPRQGYEQYF. The CDR3 region has the DNA TGCAGTGCTCCGCGACAGGGCTACGAGCAGTACTTC.

This clonotype has a handful of counts. The V gene is TRBV28, the J gene TRBJ2-7; 10 positions match TRBD1. The CDR3 sequence is 16 residues long. CDR1 MDHEN and CDR2 SYDVKM come from the germline V gene. The junction had 10 bases not matched to a gene; V was cut back by 6 bases and J by 2 bases. The CDR3 DNA sequence: TGTGCCAGCAGATACGCCGGGACAGGGGTCCCCTACGAGCAGTACTTC. This codes for CASRYAGTGVPYEQYF. Looking up the rest from reference TRBV28 and TRBJ2-7 gives the full variable domain: DVKVTQSSRYLVKRTGEKVFLECVQDMDHENMFWYRQDPGLGLRLIYFSYDVKMKEKGDIPEGYSVSREKKERFSLILESASTNQTSMYLCASRYAGTGVPYEQYFGPGTRLTVT.

The chain couples TRBV28 to TRBJ2-5; D gene uncertain. Trimming left V 5 bases short and J 4 bases short, with 11 bases between. Looked up from germline, CDR1 is MDHEN and CDR2 is SYDVKM. This CDR3 spans 13 amino acids. For the CDR3, the DNA is TGTGCCAGCAGTAAGGCCCTCCGAGAGACCCAGTACTTC. This sequence encodes CASSKALRETQYF.

Remarks on this clonotype: This may arise from a read error, as a much more abundant clone is one base away. This rearrangement joins TRBV11-3 to TRBJ2-1; no clear D. The J call is uncertain, as TRBJ2-7 better fits the DNA end. This CDR3 has 17 residues. Germline CDR1 SGHNT, CDR2 YENEEA. The DNA for the CDR3 is TGTGCCAGCAGCTTAGGGACCCAGCCGAGCTCCTACAATGAGCAGTACTTC. This sequence encodes CASSLGTQPSSYNEQYF.

As concerns this clonotype: Relative to the germline gene, one junction end is altered; a read error may explain this. The V gene is TRBV28, the J gene TRBJ2-3; D is uncertain. CDR1 is MDHEN and CDR2 is SYDVKM in the germline V gene. The CDR3 spans 13 residues. The CDR3 bases are TGTGCCAGCATGCCAGGATCCACAGATTCGCAGTATTTT. Residues: CASMPGSTDSQYF.

This clonotype was picked up a small number of times. The chain joins TRBV24-1 to TRBJ1-1; D might be TRBD1 (5 bases). The germline V gene has CDR1 KGHDR and CDR2 SFDVKD. The CDR3 has 12 residues. Trimming pared 6 bases from V and 1 base from J, leaving 5 bases between. CDR3 amino acids: CATSQGNTEAFF. CDR3 sequence (DNA): TGTGCCACCAGTCAGGGGAACACTGAAGCTTTCTTT.

V usage is TRBV24-1 and J usage is TRBJ2-4; D may correspond to TRBD1 or TRBD2 (5 bases each). V lost 9 bases and J lost 1, with 9 bases in between. The V gene's germline CDR1 is KGHDR and CDR2 SFDVKD. The CDR3 consists of 13 residues. CDR3 region: CATGTAAKNIQYF. The CDR3 bases are TGTGCCACCGGGACCGCTGCCAAAAACATTCAGTACTTC.

V usage is TRBV20-1 and J usage is TRBJ2-7; 9 positions match TRBD1. CDR1 and CDR2 (germline): DFQATT, SNEGSKA (reference sequence). This CDR3 contains 15 residues. The V gene end was trimmed by 5 bases and the J gene end by 2 bases; junction bases not matched to a gene: 10. The CDR3 spells CSASFDRGGTYEQYF. The CDR3 DNA follows: TGCAGTGCTTCTTTTGACAGGGGGGGAACCTACGAGCAGTACTTC.

There are many counts of this clonotype. V gene TRBV12-3 or TRBV12-4 combines with J gene TRBJ1-2; 7 nucleotides align to TRBD1. V was clipped by 2 bases and J by 4 bases; unmatched bases: 7. The CDR3 contains 15 residues. The CDR3 nucleotides read TGTGCCAGCAGTTTATCGAACAGGGGTGGCTATGGCTACACCTTC. Translated: CASSLSNRGGYGYTF.

This clonotype turned up a few times. The rearrangement uses TRBV29-1 and TRBJ1-3; TRBD1 matches 7 bases. CDR1 and CDR2 (germline): SQVTM, ANQGSEA. Trimming cost V 0 bases and J 4 bases; bases outside gene matches: 3. The CDR3 is 14 residues long. CDR3 in DNA: TGCAGCGTTGAAGAGGGGACAGCGGGAAACACCATATATTTT. Amino acids: CSVEEGTAGNTIYF.

This chain links TRBV13 with TRBJ1-5; D possibly corresponds to TRBD1 (5 bases). This CDR3 comprises 14 residues. The germline CDR1 and CDR2 sequences are PRHDT and FYEKMQ (reference sequence). Trimming took off 3 bases at V and 4 bases at J, with 10 bases between the two ends. The CDR3 is CASSLGGVNQPQHF. CDR3 nucleotide sequence: TGTGCCAGCAGCTTGGGAGGGGTTAATCAGCCCCAGCATTTT.

This clonotype was observed a few times. The V and J genes are TRBV28 and TRBJ1-5, with 9 nucleotides matching TRBD1. Trimming at V came to 8 bases and at J to 6 bases, leaving 11 bases not matched to a gene. The CDR3 runs 15 residues. Germline V lookup: CDR1 MDHEN, CDR2 SYDVKM. The CDR3 sequence: CASVFSGQGRQPQHF. The CDR3, as DNA: TGTGCCAGCGTGTTTTCGGGACAGGGTCGTCAGCCCCAGCATTTT.